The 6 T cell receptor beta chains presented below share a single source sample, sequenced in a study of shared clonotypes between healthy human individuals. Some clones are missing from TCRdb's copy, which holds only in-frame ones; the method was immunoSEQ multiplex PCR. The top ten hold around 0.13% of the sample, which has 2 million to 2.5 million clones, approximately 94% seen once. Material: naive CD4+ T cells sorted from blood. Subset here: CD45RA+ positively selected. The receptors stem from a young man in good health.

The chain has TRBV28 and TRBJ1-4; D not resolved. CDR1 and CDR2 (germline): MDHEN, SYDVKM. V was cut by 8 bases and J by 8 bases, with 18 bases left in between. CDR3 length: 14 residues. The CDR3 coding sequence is TGTGCCAGCTCCCGGGCCGGGGTCCTCGAAAAACTGTTTTTT. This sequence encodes CASSRAGVLEKLFF.

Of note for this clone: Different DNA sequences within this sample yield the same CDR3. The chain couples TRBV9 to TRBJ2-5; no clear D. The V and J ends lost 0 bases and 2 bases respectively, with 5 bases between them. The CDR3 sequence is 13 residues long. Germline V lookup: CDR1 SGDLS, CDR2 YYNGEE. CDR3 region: CASSVAQQETQYF. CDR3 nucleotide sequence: TGTGCCAGCAGCGTAGCCCAGCAAGAGACCCAGTACTTC.

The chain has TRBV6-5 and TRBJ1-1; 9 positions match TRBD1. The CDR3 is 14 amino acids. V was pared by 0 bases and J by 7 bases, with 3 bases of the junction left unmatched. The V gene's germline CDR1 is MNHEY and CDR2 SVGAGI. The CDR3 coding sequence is TGTGCCAGCAGTTACTCGGGACAGGGATTTGAAGCTTTCTTT. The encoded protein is CASSYSGQGFEAFF.

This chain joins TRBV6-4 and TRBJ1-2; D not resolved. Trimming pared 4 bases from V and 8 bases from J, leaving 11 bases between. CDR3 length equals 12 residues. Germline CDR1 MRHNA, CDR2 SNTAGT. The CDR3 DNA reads TGTGCCAGCAGTGGCGAGAGAGGGGGCTACACCTTC. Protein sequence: CASSGERGGYTF.

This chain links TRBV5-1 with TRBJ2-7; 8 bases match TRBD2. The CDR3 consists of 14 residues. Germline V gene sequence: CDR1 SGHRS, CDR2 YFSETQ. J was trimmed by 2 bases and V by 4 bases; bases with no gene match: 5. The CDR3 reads CASSPRGGAYEQYF. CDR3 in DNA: TGCGCCAGCAGCCCACGGGGGGGCGCCTACGAGCAGTACTTC.

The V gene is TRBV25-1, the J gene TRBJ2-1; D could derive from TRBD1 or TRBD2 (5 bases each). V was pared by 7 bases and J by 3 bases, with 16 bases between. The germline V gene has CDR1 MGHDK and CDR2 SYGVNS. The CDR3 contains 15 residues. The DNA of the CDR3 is TGTGCCAGCAAACGGGGCAACACTTACTACAATGAGCAGTTCTTC. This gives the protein CASKRGNTYYNEQFF. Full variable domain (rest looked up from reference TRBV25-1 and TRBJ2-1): EADIYQTPRYLVIGTGKKITLECSQTMGHDKMYWYQQDPGMELHLIHYSYGVNSTEKGDLSSESTVSRIRTEHFPLTLESARPSHTSQYLCASKRGNTYYNEQFFGPGTRLTVL.